This T cell receptor beta chain derives from a study of Ad26.COV2.S vaccination and SARS-CoV-2 variants. Turning to the study itself: Once or twice, 56 days apart, Ad26.COV2.S was delivered intramuscularly. Study-wide results and caveats: Higher spike-specific TCR breadth was found in vaccine recipients than in placebo recipients.

Worth noting for this clone: Its antigen is currently unknown.

Deletions cut 1 base from V and 6 bases from J, with 14 bases between. Looked up from germline, CDR1 is MGHRA and CDR2 is YSYEKL. This CDR3 contains 15 residues. Treatment described: some 20 received Ad26.COV2.S at low or high dose, single or two shots; five or six received placebo; per-sample allocation not given. Samples analyzed were those drawn on day 63 after the first vaccine or placebo injection. A Boston donor was an adult aged 18-55 years. The table came from immunoSEQ multiplex PCR; TCRdb's copy has only in-frame clones and leaves some out. The table records some 290,000 clones, 86% of them present only once.

Specimen: peripheral blood, collected in a trial of Ad26.COV2.S vaccine versus placebo. The V gene is TRBV4-1, the J gene TRBJ2-3; D gene uncertain. The TCR was taken from a person between 18 and 59 years old who received the Ad26.COV2.S COVID-19 vaccine or a placebo. The CDR3 here is CASSQVTNPDDTQYF. The CDR3 DNA sequence: TGCGCCAGCAGCCAAGTTACGAATCCTGACGATACGCAGTATTTT.